Below, 27 T cell receptor beta chains from the same sample are listed, as sequenced in a study of blood T cell repertoires in COVID-19. Using immunoSEQ multiplex PCR, the repertoire was profiled, and TCRdb retains in-frame clones only, with some absent. The profile shows 130,000 or so clones, around 83% of them singletons. The sample was peripheral blood. Every receptor here comes from a woman aged 55 to 70 with acute or convalescent COVID-19.

The V and J genes are TRBV19 and TRBJ1-1, with D possibly being TRBD1 (6 bases). Trimming removed 9 bases at V and 4 bases at J, with 9 bases between. CDR3 size: 11 residues. Germline V lookup: CDR1 LNHDA, CDR2 SQIVND (reference sequence). The DNA for the CDR3 is TGTGCCAGGGGGGGGGCCACTGAAGCTTTCTTT. Encoded protein: CARGGATEAFF.

This sequence joins TRBV9 and TRBJ2-4; D is possibly TRBD2 (6 bases). This CDR3 spans 13 amino acids. The germline V gene encodes CDR1 SGDLS and CDR2 YYNGEE. V was cut by 7 bases and J by 10 bases, with 18 bases left in between. CDR3 residues: CASSTSAGSIQYF. The CDR3 DNA reads as TGTGCCAGCTCGACCTCGGCGGGGTCGATTCAGTACTTC.

V and J are TRBV27 and TRBJ2-7, with 8 bases lining up with TRBD1. This CDR3 has 15 residues. The germline V gene encodes CDR1 MNHEY and CDR2 SMNVEV (reference sequence). With 3 bases clipped from V and 3 bases from J, the junction kept 7 bases outside the gene matches. The CDR3 sequence: CASSFAGQGLYEQYF. The CDR3 region has the DNA TGTGCCAGCAGTTTCGCCGGACAGGGCCTCTACGAGCAGTACTTC.

The J gene is TRBJ2-3, the V gene TRBV5-1, with 12 nucleotides matching TRBD2. The CDR3 loop spans 16 amino acids. Germline V gives CDR1 SGHRS, CDR2 YFSETQ. J was trimmed by 2 bases and V by 5 bases; bases with no gene match: 6. The CDR3 nucleotides are TGCGCCAGCAGTTATGGACTAGCGGGGACCACAGATACGCAGTATTTT. It codes for CASSYGLAGTTDTQYF.

This sequence joins TRBV12-5 and TRBJ2-5; 7 bases fit TRBD1. CDR3 length: 13 residues. CDR1 is LGHNT and CDR2 is FRNRAP in the germline V gene. The V segment lost 5 bases and the J segment 5 bases; nucleotides outside the gene matches: 5. The CDR3 nucleotides are TGTGCTAGTGGTCTGACAGGGCTGGAGACCCAGTACTTC. Amino acid sequence: CASGLTGLETQYF.

The chain carries TRBV6-2 or TRBV6-3 and TRBJ2-1, with D perhaps TRBD1 (6 bases). CDR1 and CDR2 from the germline V gene are MNHEY and SVGEGT. Between the trimmed V and J ends, which lost 4 bases and 6 bases, there was a span of 10 bases. This CDR3 has 13 amino acids. This CDR3 reads CASSWGPVNEQFF. Written as DNA, the CDR3 is TGTGCCAGCAGTTGGGGGCCTGTCAATGAGCAGTTCTTC.

The chain combines TRBV4-1 with TRBJ1-5; D call uncertain. Per germline, CDR1 MGHRA and CDR2 YSYEKL. The ends were cut back, 0 bases at V and 5 bases at J, with 5 bases in the middle. This CDR3 is built from 13 residues. CDR3 coding DNA: TGCGCCAGCAGCCAAGAATCCGATCAGCCCCAGCATTTT. Protein: CASSQESDQPQHF.

The V call is TRBV5-6, the J call TRBJ2-1; 7 nucleotides match TRBD2. Germline CDR1 and CDR2: SGHDT and YYEEEE. The ends lost 1 base at V and 2 bases at J; junction bases unmatched: 3. The CDR3 sequence is 15 residues long. The CDR3 region has the DNA TGTGCCAGCAGCTTGATACGGGGGGCCTACAATGAGCAGTTCTTC. Translation gives CASSLIRGAYNEQFF.

This clone was detected only once. This chain joins TRBV19 and TRBJ2-7, with TRBD1 matching over 8 bases. Germline CDR1 reads LNHDA; CDR2 reads SQIVND (reference sequence). The CDR3 totals 15 residues. V lost 6 bases to trimming and J lost 0 bases; unmatched junction nucleotides: 7. CDR3 residues: CASRPTGGSSYEQYF. The CDR3 DNA sequence: TGTGCCAGTAGACCAACAGGGGGGAGCTCCTACGAGCAGTACTTC.

This rearrangement joins TRBV29-1 to TRBJ1-4, with 8 positions matching TRBD1. CDR1 SQVTM and CDR2 ANQGSEA come from the germline V gene. CDR3 length equals 15 residues. V lost 4 bases to trimming and J lost 8 bases; unmatched junction nucleotides: 12. The CDR3 is CSVGTGTGFGEKLFF. As DNA, the CDR3 is TGCAGCGTTGGAACCGGGACAGGATTCGGGGAAAAACTGTTTTTT.

The chain carries TRBV24-1 and TRBJ2-1, with 13 bases identical to TRBD2. CDR3 length: 20 amino acids. V lost 2 bases and J lost 3; bases outside the gene matches: 12. Looked up from germline, CDR1 is KGHDR and CDR2 is SFDVKD. DNA for the CDR3: TGTGCCACCAGTGATTCTAAACTAGCGGGGGGGCAGGGTGGCTACAATGAGCAGTTCTTC. Translating it yields CATSDSKLAGGQGGYNEQFF.

The table lists this clone with a few counts. The rearrangement joins TRBV29-1 to TRBJ2-5; TRBD2 matches 10 bases. CDR3 length: 15 amino acids. V was pared by 3 bases and J by 1 base, with 5 bases of the junction left unmatched. Germline CDR1 and CDR2: SQVTM and ANQGSEA. CDR3 loop: CSVDPSGGAQETQYF. CDR3 bases: TGCAGCGTTGACCCTAGCGGGGGAGCCCAAGAGACCCAGTACTTC.

The V call is TRBV18, the J call TRBJ2-5; tentative D call: TRBD2 (5 bases). The CDR3 contains 13 residues. The V and J ends lost 3 bases and 4 bases respectively, with 9 bases between them. In germline, CDR1 is KGHSH, CDR2 LQKENI. CDR3 protein: CASSPMGAETQYF. The CDR3 bases are TGTGCCAGCTCACCTATGGGAGCAGAGACCCAGTACTTC.

The chain has TRBV5-6 and TRBJ1-6; the D gene is possibly TRBD1 (5 bases). This CDR3 has 14 amino acids. In germline, CDR1 is SGHDT, CDR2 YYEEEE. V was trimmed by 1 base and J by 8 bases, leaving 10 bases between them. The CDR3 region is CASSLQGSYSPLHF. The CDR3 bases are TGTGCCAGCAGCTTGCAGGGTAGCTATTCACCCCTCCACTTT.

The chain couples TRBV14 to TRBJ2-5; D remains ambiguous. This CDR3 is built from 14 residues. The V end was cut by 5 bases, the J end by 0 bases, with 10 bases between. Germline CDR1 is SGHDN and CDR2 is FVKESK. The CDR3 sequence is CASSKTKYQETQYF. The CDR3 DNA reads as TGTGCCAGCAGCAAGACAAAGTACCAAGAGACCCAGTACTTC. Variable domain in full (rest from reference TRBV14 and TRBJ2-5): EAGVTQFPSHSVIEKGQTVTLRCDPISGHDNLYWYRRVMGKEIKFLLHFVKESKQDESGMPNNRFLAERTGGTYSTLKVQPAELEDSGVYFCASSKTKYQETQYFGPGTRLLVL.

This clone appeared once. V and J are TRBV19 and TRBJ2-5; 11 bases match TRBD2. Germline CDR1 is LNHDA and CDR2 is SQIVND (reference sequence). Trimming removed 4 bases from V and 5 bases from J; junction bases left unmatched: 9. The CDR3 contains 16 residues. In DNA form, the CDR3 reads TGTGCCAGTAGTACCCGTAGCGGGGGGGTCAGCGAGACCCAGTACTTC. Translating gives CASSTRSGGVSETQYF.

J is TRBJ1-1 and V is TRBV12-3 or TRBV12-4; the match to TRBD1 covers 8 bases. The CDR3 sequence is 13 residues long. The V gene end was trimmed by 6 bases and the J gene end by 1 base; junction bases not matched to a gene: 1. The CDR3 spells CASSTGGNTEAFF. The CDR3 DNA follows: TGTGCCAGCAGCACAGGGGGGAACACTGAAGCTTTCTTT.

J is TRBJ1-6 and V is TRBV9, with a weak D call TRBD1 (6 bases). Trimming shortened V by 0 bases and J by 6 bases, and 10 bases separated the two germline ends. Germline V gene sequence: CDR1 SGDLS, CDR2 YYNGEE. This CDR3 comprises 15 residues. CDR3 amino acids: CASSVEGTPNSPLHF. CDR3 nucleotides: TGTGCCAGCAGCGTAGAAGGGACACCTAATTCACCCCTCCACTTT.

The gene calls are TRBV28 and TRBJ2-1; TRBD2 matches at 10 bases. This CDR3 comprises 13 residues. Trimming cost V 7 bases and J 7 bases; bases outside gene matches: 4. The germline V gene has CDR1 MDHEN and CDR2 SYDVKM. The CDR3 DNA sequence: TGTGCCAGCATAGCGGGGGGCCGGAATGAGCAGTTCTTC. This sequence encodes CASIAGGRNEQFF.

The chain has TRBV4-2 and TRBJ2-7, with 13 bases that match TRBD2. CDR3 length equals 16 residues. The germline V gene has CDR1 LGHNA and CDR2 YNFKEQ. Trimming cost V 2 bases and J 3 bases; bases outside gene matches: 4. CDR3 residues: CASSQSLAGGLYEQYF. The DNA for the CDR3 is TGTGCCAGCAGCCAATCACTAGCGGGGGGGCTCTACGAGCAGTACTTC.

Only one count was recorded for this clone. The CDR3 region is CAWSRVPRTEAFF. The CDR3 DNA reads as TGTGCCTGGAGCAGGGTTCCGAGGACTGAAGCTTTCTTT. The rearrangement joins TRBV30 to TRBJ1-1; possible D gene TRBD1, 5 bases. The ends were cut back, 3 bases at V and 5 bases at J, with 13 bases in the middle. Germline-derived CDR1 and CDR2 are GTSNPN and SVGIG (reference sequence). The CDR3 runs 13 residues.

This chain connects TRBV30 to TRBJ2-2, with 9 bases identical to TRBD2. The trim removed 2 bases at V and 6 bases at J, leaving 10 bases unmatched. From germline, CDR1 is GTSNPN and CDR2 SVGIG (reference sequence). The CDR3 is 16 amino acids. The CDR3 DNA reads as TGTGCCTGGAGTTCCACCCTGAGACTAGCGGCCGGGGAGCTGTTTTTT. Protein: CAWSSTLRLAAGELFF.

The chain uses TRBV11-3 and TRBJ2-3; tentative D call: TRBD2 (7 bases). The CDR3 consists of 14 residues. Germline V gene sequence: CDR1 SGHNT, CDR2 YENEEA. Between the trimmed V and J ends, which lost 1 base and 4 bases, there was a span of 9 bases. CDR3 coding DNA: TGTGCCAGCAGCTTAGGGCGGGGGCCAGATACGCAGTATTTT. It encodes CASSLGRGPDTQYF.

The chain carries TRBV7-2 and TRBJ1-2; 7 nucleotides agree with TRBD1. Germline assignment: CDR1 SGHTA and CDR2 FQGNSA. The CDR3 runs to 17 residues. V shed 4 bases, J shed 2 bases, and the junction held 13 bases outside the gene matches. CDR3 DNA sequence: TGTGCCAGCAGCTCCCCGGGAACAGGGGCGAGGAACTATGGCTACACCTTC. Its protein product is CASSSPGTGARNYGYTF. Full variable domain (remainder filled in from reference TRBV7-2 and TRBJ1-2): GAGVSQSPSNKVTEKGKDVELRCDPISGHTALYWYRQSLGQGLEFLIYFQGNSAPDKSGLPSDRFSAERTGGSVSTLTIQRTQQEDSAVYLCASSSPGTGARNYGYTFGSGTRLTVV.

This clone was recorded only once. This rearrangement joins TRBV28 to TRBJ1-5; 7 bases agree with TRBD1. V lost 5 bases to trimming and J lost 6 bases; unmatched junction nucleotides: 7. CDR1 and CDR2 (germline): MDHEN, SYDVKM. The CDR3 runs 14 residues. The CDR3 region is CASSPDRVGQPQHF. CDR3 nucleotides: TGTGCCAGCAGTCCTGACAGGGTCGGTCAGCCCCAGCATTTT.

This chain links TRBV7-2 with TRBJ1-6; no reliable D call. Trimming took off 2 bases at V and 8 bases at J, with 13 bases between the two ends. The CDR3 contains 15 residues. From germline, CDR1 is SGHTA and CDR2 FQGNSA. DNA for the CDR3: TGTGCCAGCAGCTTAAGGTCCTTCGGGGATTCACCCCTCCACTTT. It encodes CASSLRSFGDSPLHF.

This chain uses TRBV15 with TRBJ1-1, with a possible D match to TRBD1 (6 bases). CDR1 is LNHNV, CDR2 YYDKDF, per germline (reference sequence). There are 13 residues in the CDR3. V dropped 6 bases and J dropped 1 base, with 9 bases sitting between them. The CDR3 DNA sequence: TGTGCCACCAGTCACAGGGCGAACACTGAAGCTTTCTTT. Encoded protein: CATSHRANTEAFF.